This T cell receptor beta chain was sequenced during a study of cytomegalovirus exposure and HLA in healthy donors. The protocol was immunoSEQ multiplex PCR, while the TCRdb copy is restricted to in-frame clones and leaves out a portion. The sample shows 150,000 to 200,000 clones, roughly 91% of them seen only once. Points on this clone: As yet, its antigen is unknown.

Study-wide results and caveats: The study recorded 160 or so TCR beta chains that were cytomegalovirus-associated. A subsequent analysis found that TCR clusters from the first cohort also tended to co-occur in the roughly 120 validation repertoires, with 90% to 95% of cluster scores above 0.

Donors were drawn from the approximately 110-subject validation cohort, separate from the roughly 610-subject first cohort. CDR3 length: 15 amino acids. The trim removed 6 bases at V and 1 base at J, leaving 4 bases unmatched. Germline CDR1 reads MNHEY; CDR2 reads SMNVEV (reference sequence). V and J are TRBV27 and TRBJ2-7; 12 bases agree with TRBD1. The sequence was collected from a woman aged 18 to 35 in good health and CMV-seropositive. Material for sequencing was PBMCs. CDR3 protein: CASSWGQGASYEQYF. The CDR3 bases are TGTGCCAGCAGCTGGGGACAGGGGGCTTCCTACGAGCAGTACTTC.